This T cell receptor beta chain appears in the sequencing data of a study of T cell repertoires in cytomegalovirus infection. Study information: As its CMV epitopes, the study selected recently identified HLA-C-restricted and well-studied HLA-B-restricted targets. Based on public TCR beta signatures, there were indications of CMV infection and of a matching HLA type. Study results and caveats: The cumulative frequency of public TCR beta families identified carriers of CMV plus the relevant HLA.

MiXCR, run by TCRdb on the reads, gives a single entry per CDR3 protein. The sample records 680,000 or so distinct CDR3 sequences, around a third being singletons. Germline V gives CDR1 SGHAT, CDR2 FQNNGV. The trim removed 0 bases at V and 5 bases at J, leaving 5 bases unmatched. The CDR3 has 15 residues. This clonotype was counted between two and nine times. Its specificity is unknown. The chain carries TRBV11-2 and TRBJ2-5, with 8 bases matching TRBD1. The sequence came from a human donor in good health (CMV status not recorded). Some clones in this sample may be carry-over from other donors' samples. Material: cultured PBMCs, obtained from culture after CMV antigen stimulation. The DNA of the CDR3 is TGTGCCAGCAGCTTAGAGTCCAGGGGGCAGGAGACCCAGTACTTC. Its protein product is CASSLESRGQETQYF.